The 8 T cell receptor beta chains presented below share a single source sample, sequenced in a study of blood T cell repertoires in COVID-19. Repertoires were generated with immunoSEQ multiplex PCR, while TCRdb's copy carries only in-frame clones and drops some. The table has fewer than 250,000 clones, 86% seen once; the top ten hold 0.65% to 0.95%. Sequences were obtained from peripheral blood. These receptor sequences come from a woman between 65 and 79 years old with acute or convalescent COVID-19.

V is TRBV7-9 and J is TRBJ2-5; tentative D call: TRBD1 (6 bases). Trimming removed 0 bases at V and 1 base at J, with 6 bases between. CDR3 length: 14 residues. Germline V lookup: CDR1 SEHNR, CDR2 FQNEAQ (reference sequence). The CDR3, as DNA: TGTGCCAGCAGCTTAGCGGGGGCCCAAGAGACCCAGTACTTC. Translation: CASSLAGAQETQYF.

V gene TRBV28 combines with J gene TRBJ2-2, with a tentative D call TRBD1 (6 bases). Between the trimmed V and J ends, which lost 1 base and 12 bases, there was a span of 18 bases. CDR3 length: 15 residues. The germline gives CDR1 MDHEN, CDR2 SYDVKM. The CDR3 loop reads CASSLYVAGVGKLFF. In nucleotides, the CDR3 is TGTGCCAGCAGTTTATATGTAGCAGGGGTAGGGAAGCTGTTTTTT.

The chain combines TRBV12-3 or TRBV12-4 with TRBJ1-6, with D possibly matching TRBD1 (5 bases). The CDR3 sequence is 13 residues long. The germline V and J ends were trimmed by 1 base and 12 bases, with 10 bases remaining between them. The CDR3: CASSLDRQLPLHF. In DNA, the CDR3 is TGTGCCAGCAGTTTAGATCGACAGTTACCCCTCCACTTT.

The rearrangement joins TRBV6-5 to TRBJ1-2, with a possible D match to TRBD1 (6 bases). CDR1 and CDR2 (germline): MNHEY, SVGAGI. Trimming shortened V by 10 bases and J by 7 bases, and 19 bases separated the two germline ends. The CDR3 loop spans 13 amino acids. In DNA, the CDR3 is TGTGCCACCGCGGGGAGGGGGGCGGCTGGCTACACCTTC. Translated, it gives CATAGRGAAGYTF.

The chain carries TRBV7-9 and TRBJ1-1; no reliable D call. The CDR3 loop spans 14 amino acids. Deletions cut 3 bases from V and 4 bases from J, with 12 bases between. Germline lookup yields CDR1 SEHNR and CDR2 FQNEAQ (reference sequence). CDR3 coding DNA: TGTGCCAGCAGCTTTAGCCTTCAAGGCACTGAAGCTTTCTTT. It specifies CASSFSLQGTEAFF.

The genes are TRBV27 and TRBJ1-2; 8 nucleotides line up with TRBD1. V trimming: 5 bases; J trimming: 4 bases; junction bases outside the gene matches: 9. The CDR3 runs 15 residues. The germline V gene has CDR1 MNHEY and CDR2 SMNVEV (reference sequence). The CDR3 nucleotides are TGTGCCAGCAGTCCATCCGGGACAGGACTCTATGGCTACACCTTC. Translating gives CASSPSGTGLYGYTF.

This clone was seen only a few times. The CDR3 region has the DNA TGTGCCAGCAGTCTGGTGGCCTCCTACGAGCAGTACTTC. Protein sequence: CASSLVASYEQYF. This sequence joins TRBV27 and TRBJ2-7; D unresolved. The CDR3 has 13 amino acids. From germline, CDR1 is MNHEY and CDR2 SMNVEV (reference sequence). Trimming stripped 5 bases from V and 0 bases from J, with 8 bases between.

The CDR3: CASSMQGNEKLFF. CDR3 coding DNA: TGTGCCAGCAGTATGCAGGGAAATGAAAAACTGTTTTTT. The chain is built from TRBV6-5 and TRBJ1-4; the D gene is possibly TRBD1 (5 bases). Germline V gives CDR1 MNHEY, CDR2 SVGAGI. The CDR3 sequence is 13 residues long. With 5 bases removed from V and 5 bases from J, the gap between germline ends came to 9 bases.